This T cell receptor (beta chain) emerged from a study of blood T cell repertoires in COVID-19. The wider study: Acute-phase and convalescent COVID-19 samples originated in the United States, Italy and Spain. Sources were T cells, B-cell-depleted T cells, or PBMCs; the material itself was cDNA or gDNA.

Study processing details: Reference gene primer amplification gave nucleated cell count estimates. TCRdb's copy holds only in-frame clones and misses some; the assay was immunoSEQ multiplex PCR. That table gives V, J and clone size, and the DNA gave D and trimming. The sample has roughly 64,000 clones; more than 75% are singletons. The CDR3 is 13 residues long. Germline loops: CDR1 MNHEY, CDR2 SVGEGT. V was clipped by 5 bases and J by 5 bases; unmatched bases: 3. The receptor comes from a man aged 50-59 years with active COVID-19. The specimen sequenced was peripheral blood. The V and J genes are TRBV6-2 or TRBV6-3 and TRBJ2-5, with 9 bases lining up with TRBD1. The CDR3 loop reads CASSVGTGETQYF. The CDR3 bases are TGTGCCAGCAGTGTCGGGACAGGGGAGACCCAGTACTTC.